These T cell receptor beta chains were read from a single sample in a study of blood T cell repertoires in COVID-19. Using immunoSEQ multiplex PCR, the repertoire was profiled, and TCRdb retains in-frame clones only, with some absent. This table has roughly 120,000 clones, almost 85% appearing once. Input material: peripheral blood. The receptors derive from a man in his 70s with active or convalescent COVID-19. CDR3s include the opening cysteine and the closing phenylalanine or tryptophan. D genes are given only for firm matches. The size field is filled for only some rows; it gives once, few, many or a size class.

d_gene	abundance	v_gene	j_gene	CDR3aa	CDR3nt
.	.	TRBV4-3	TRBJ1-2	CASSRAQGYGYTF	TGCGCCAGCAGCCGGGCCCAGGGGTATGGCTACACCTTC
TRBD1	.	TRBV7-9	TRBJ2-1	CASSLTWGQGSYNEQFF	TGTGCCAGCAGCTTAACATGGGGACAGGGAAGTTACAATGAGCAGTTCTTC
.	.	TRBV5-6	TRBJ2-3	CASSLVSATDTQYF	TGTGCCAGCAGCTTGGTTAGCGCTACAGATACGCAGTATTTT
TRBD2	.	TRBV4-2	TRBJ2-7	CASSPGLVRGEQYF	TGTGCCAGCAGCCCGGGACTAGTTCGAGGCGAGCAGTACTTC
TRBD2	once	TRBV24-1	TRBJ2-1	CATSDPLAGGYNEQFF	TGTGCCACCAGTGATCCCCTAGCGGGAGGGTACAATGAGCAGTTCTTC
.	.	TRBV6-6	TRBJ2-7	CASSSGTRTYEQYF	TGTGCCAGCAGCTCCGGGACAAGAACCTACGAGCAGTACTTC
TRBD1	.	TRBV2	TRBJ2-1	CASRGDRGKFGEQFF	TGTGCCAGCAGGGGAGACAGGGGGAAGTTTGGTGAGCAGTTCTTC
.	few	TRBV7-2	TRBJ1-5	CASSTRANQPQHF	TGTGCCAGCAGCACCAGGGCTAATCAGCCCCAGCATTTT
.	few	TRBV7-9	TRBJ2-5	CASRRTPQETQYF	TGTGCCAGCAGGAGGACTCCCCAAGAGACCCAGTACTTC
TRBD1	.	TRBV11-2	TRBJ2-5	CASSFSPTGGQETQYF	TGTGCCAGCAGCTTTTCCCCGACAGGGGGTCAAGAGACCCAGTACTTC
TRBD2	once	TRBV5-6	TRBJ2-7	CASSLGLAGGSTNEQYF	TGTGCCAGCAGCTTGGGTCTAGCGGGAGGGAGTACGAACGAGCAGTACTTC
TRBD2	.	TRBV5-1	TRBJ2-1	CASSPGGRSSYNEQFF	TGCGCCAGCAGCCCGGGGGGGAGGAGCTCCTACAATGAGCAGTTCTTC
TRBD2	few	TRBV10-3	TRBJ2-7	CAISGTSGKNYEQYF	TGTGCCATCAGCGGGACTAGCGGGAAGAACTACGAGCAGTACTTC
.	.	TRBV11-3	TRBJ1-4	CASSLRTVVTNEKLFF	TGTGCCAGCAGCTTGAGGACAGTGGTAACTAATGAAAAACTGTTTTTT
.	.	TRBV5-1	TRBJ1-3	CASSQTLAGTGGNTIYF	TGCGCCAGCAGCCAAACCCTGGCAGGGACTGGCGGAAACACCATATATTTT